The 5 T cell receptor beta chains below all came from one sample that was sequenced in a study of OX40 agonist ivuxolimab in advanced cancers. Assay: immunoSEQ multiplex PCR; the TCRdb copy retains only in-frame clones and omits some. The data show 42,000 or so clones, with over 75% seen just once and 4% to 5% held by the top ten. The sequencing used CD4+ or CD8+ T cells sorted from blood, collected in a trial of the OX40 agonist ivuxolimab. These receptor sequences come from an adult with an advanced solid tumor such as melanoma, head and neck, liver or kidney cancer.

The chain combines TRBV19 with TRBJ2-2; 7 bases align to TRBD1. This CDR3 has 14 amino acids. CDR1 and CDR2 (germline): LNHDA, SQIVND (reference sequence). Germline trimming cut 6 bases from V and 3 bases from J; bases unmatched to any gene: 4. The CDR3 protein is CASREQGYTGELFF. DNA for the CDR3: TGTGCCAGTAGGGAACAGGGGTACACCGGGGAGCTGTTTTTT. The full variable domain, rest sourced from reference TRBV19 and TRBJ2-2, is DGGITQSPKYLFRKEGQNVTLSCEQNLNHDAMYWYRQDPGQGLRLIYYSQIVNDFQKGDIAEGYSVSREKKESFPLTVTSAQKNPTAFYLCASREQGYTGELFFGEGSRLTVL.

The CDR3 loop reads CASSRTGTSAPKGTDTQYF. The DNA for the CDR3 is TGCGCCAGCAGCCGAACTGGGACTAGCGCTCCAAAGGGCACAGATACGCAGTATTTT. V usage is TRBV4-1 and J usage is TRBJ2-3, with TRBD2 matching over 10 bases. With V trimmed by 4 bases and J by 1 base, 14 bases remained unmatched. CDR3 size: 19 residues. Germline V CDR1 and CDR2: MGHRA, YSYEKL.

The chain links TRBV29-1 to TRBJ1-1, with D uncertain. Trimming pared 3 bases from V and 11 bases from J, leaving 16 bases between. Germline CDR1 reads SQVTM; CDR2 reads ANQGSEA. The CDR3 covers 12 residues. CDR3 DNA sequence: TGCAGCGTTGAGTCGCCTCTGAACGGGGCTTTCTTT. Translation: CSVESPLNGAFF.

This clone appeared once. This sequence joins TRBV11-2 and TRBJ1-6; no reliable D call. This CDR3 is 13 amino acids long. Trimming left V 0 bases short and J 7 bases short, with 4 bases between. Germline V lookup: CDR1 SGHAT, CDR2 FQNNGV. CDR3 residues: CASSLDGNSPLHF. For the CDR3, the DNA is TGTGCCAGCAGCTTAGATGGGAATTCACCCCTCCACTTT.

The rearrangement joins TRBV19 to TRBJ1-1, with 10 bases that match TRBD1. This CDR3 spans 16 amino acids. V was pared by 7 bases and J by 1 base, with 9 bases of the junction left unmatched. CDR1 LNHDA and CDR2 SQIVND come from the germline V gene (reference sequence). DNA of the CDR3: TGTGCCAGTATTGGGGACAGGGGCCTGGGGAACACTGAAGCTTTCTTT. Translation: CASIGDRGLGNTEAFF.